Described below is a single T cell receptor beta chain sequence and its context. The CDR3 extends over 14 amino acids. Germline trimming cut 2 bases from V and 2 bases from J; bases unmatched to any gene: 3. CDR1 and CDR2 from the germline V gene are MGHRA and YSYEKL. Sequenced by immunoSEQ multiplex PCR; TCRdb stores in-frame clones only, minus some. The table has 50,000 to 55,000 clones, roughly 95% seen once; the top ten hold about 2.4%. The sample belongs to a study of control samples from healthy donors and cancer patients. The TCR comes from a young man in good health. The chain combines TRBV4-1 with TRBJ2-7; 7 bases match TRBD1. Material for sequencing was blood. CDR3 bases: TGCGCCAGCAGCCAACCAGGGGGAACCTACGAGCAGTACTTC. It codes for CASSQPGGTYEQYF.